This TCR beta chain was identified in a study of Graves' ophthalmopathy and Graves' hyperthyroidism. With V trimmed by 4 bases and J by 4 bases, 4 bases remained unmatched. The CDR3 consists of 14 residues. CDR1 MNHEY and CDR2 SVGAGI come from the germline V gene. Amplification of the TCR beta CDR3 regions used RNA transcripts (as template). An initial RT-PCR round employing HTBI primers preceded a second-round multiplex PCR. One entry per CDR3 protein results from TCRdb running MiXCR on the multiplex PCR reads. Of approximately 330,000 distinct CDR3 sequences listed, roughly 15% are singletons. Moderately to severely active ophthalmopathy under 3 months, CAS at least 3, NOSPECS at least 4. This clonotype was counted a few times.

This sequence joins TRBV6-5 and TRBJ1-1; 9 bases map to TRBD1. Source material: peripheral blood. The receptor was isolated from an adult man with Graves' ophthalmopathy. CDR3 region: CASSSTGGVTEAFF. The CDR3 DNA reads TGTGCCAGCAGTTCGACAGGGGGTGTCACTGAAGCTTTCTTT.